A single sample is the source of the 27 T cell receptor beta chains below, sequenced in a study of cytomegalovirus exposure and HLA in healthy donors. PCR was performed using 60 Vbeta and 13 Jbeta primers. TCRdb's copy holds only in-frame clones and misses some; the assay was immunoSEQ multiplex PCR. Of 150,000 to 200,000 clones listed, almost 80% are singletons. Sequencing was carried out using PBMCs. These receptors all come from a man in his forties or fifties in good health and CMV-seropositive.

V gene TRBV4-1 combines with J gene TRBJ2-3; 10 bases align to TRBD2. The J segment lost 8 bases and the V segment lost 3 bases, leaving 8 bases of the junction unmatched. The germline V gene encodes CDR1 MGHRA and CDR2 YSYEKL. The CDR3 consists of 15 residues. The CDR3 DNA follows: TGCGCCAGCAGCCAGGGGGCCGCTAGCGGGGGTACGCAGTATTTT. Its translation is CASSQGAASGGTQYF.

With respect to this clone: Additional DNA sequences in this sample encode the identical CDR3. The chain employs TRBV9 and TRBJ2-3; 9 bases map to TRBD2. The CDR3 has 18 amino acids. Germline V gene lookup returns CDR1 SGDLS and CDR2 YYNGEE. V dropped 0 bases and J dropped 0; count of bases not matched to a gene: 8. CDR3 bases: TGTGCCAGCAGCGTAGGGTTGCTAGCGGGGACCAGCACAGATACGCAGTATTTT. This translates into CASSVGLLAGTSTDTQYF.

A few counts support this clone. The chain employs TRBV29-1 and TRBJ1-2; tentatively, D is TRBD1 (6 bases). V shed 6 bases and J shed 8 bases, with 16 bases lying between them. Germline V gene sequence: CDR1 SQVTM, CDR2 ANQGSEA. This CDR3 comprises 12 residues. In DNA form, the CDR3 reads TGCAGCGTCCAGGGGATCTCTATGGGCTACACCTTC. This sequence encodes CSVQGISMGYTF.

This sequence joins TRBV7-8 and TRBJ1-4; the D is unclear. This CDR3 contains 14 residues. V lost 3 bases to trimming and J lost 7 bases, with 12 bases between them. Germline V CDR1 and CDR2: SGHVS, FQNEAQ. The CDR3 nucleotides are TGTGCCAGCAGCTTCGACCCCTGGAGTGAAAAACTGTTTTTT. Its protein product is CASSFDPWSEKLFF.

This clone was counted a single time. The chain links TRBV6-5 to TRBJ1-1; D call uncertain. Per the germline V gene, CDR1 is MNHEY and CDR2 is SVGAGI. The length of the CDR3 is 13 residues. Trimming took off 2 bases at V and 3 bases at J, with 7 bases between the two ends. The CDR3 region has the DNA TGTGCCAGCAGTTACGAAATAGACACTGAAGCTTTCTTT. Translating gives CASSYEIDTEAFF.

This rearrangement joins TRBV19 to TRBJ1-2; D is possibly TRBD1 (6 bases). This CDR3 has 16 residues. V dropped 8 bases and J dropped 4 bases, with 23 bases sitting between them. Germline-derived CDR1 and CDR2 are LNHDA and SQIVND (reference sequence). CDR3 region: CASEEKRGAQIYGYTF. The DNA of the CDR3 is TGTGCCAGTGAAGAAAAACGGGGGGCGCAGATCTATGGCTACACCTTC.

This chain joins TRBV2 and TRBJ2-7; 8 bases map to TRBD1. Losses at the gene ends were 7 bases for V and 4 bases for J; bases not matched to a gene: 3. From germline, CDR1 is SNHLY and CDR2 FYNNEI. This CDR3 has 12 residues. The CDR3: CASIDRGYEQYF. CDR3 coding DNA: TGTGCCAGCATAGACAGGGGTTACGAGCAGTACTTC.

The genes are TRBV10-3 and TRBJ2-1, with a tentative D call TRBD2 (6 bases). The germline V and J ends were trimmed by 3 bases and 3 bases, with 12 bases remaining between them. There are 15 residues in the CDR3. CDR1 ENHRY and CDR2 SYGVKD come from the germline V gene. The CDR3 protein is CAISESARGYNEQFF. The CDR3 bases are TGTGCCATCAGTGAATCGGCGCGGGGCTACAATGAGCAGTTCTTC.

The CDR3 loop is CASSSASAPHTQYF. The CDR3 nucleotides are TGTGCCAGCAGTTCCGCATCCGCGCCACATACGCAGTATTTT. The rearrangement uses TRBV27 and TRBJ2-3; D gene ambiguous. Trimming took off 4 bases at V and 7 bases at J, with 15 bases between the two ends. The germline V gene encodes CDR1 MNHEY and CDR2 SMNVEV (reference sequence). The CDR3 spans 14 residues.

This chain uses TRBV6-6 with TRBJ1-5; D remains ambiguous. Germline V gene sequence: CDR1 MNHNY, CDR2 SVGAGI (reference sequence). The CDR3 covers 12 residues. The germline V and J ends were trimmed by 5 bases and 5 bases, with 7 bases remaining between them. The CDR3 coding sequence is TGTGCCAGCAGTCACCGGGATCAGCCCCAGCATTTT. This codes for CASSHRDQPQHF.

The chain employs TRBV6-5 and TRBJ1-1; D is possibly TRBD1 (6 bases). V was trimmed by 5 bases and J by 5 bases, leaving 15 bases between them. CDR3 length: 14 residues. The germline V gene has CDR1 MNHEY and CDR2 SVGAGI. The CDR3 nucleotides are TGTGCCAGCAGTGAGACCCACAGGGAAACTGAAGCTTTCTTT. Translation gives CASSETHRETEAFF.

V gene TRBV6-1 combines with J gene TRBJ2-1; no firm D call. V shed 3 bases and J shed 4 bases, with 4 bases lying between them. CDR1 is MNHNS, CDR2 SASEGT, per germline. This CDR3 region has 12 residues. The CDR3 DNA is TGTGCCAGCAGTGACCTATACAATGAGCAGTTCTTC. Its protein is CASSDLYNEQFF.

CDR3 sequence: CASSERTVTTNEKLFF. As DNA, the CDR3 is TGTGCCAGCAGTGAAAGGACAGTTACAACTAATGAAAAACTGTTTTTT. V usage is TRBV6-1 and J usage is TRBJ1-4; D is perhaps TRBD1 (6 bases). The CDR3 has 16 amino acids. CDR1 and CDR2 (germline): MNHNS, SASEGT. The V end lost 2 bases, the J end lost 0 bases, and 10 bases lay between the germline ends.

The chain has TRBV5-6 and TRBJ1-1; D possibly corresponds to TRBD1 (6 bases). Germline lookup yields CDR1 SGHDT and CDR2 YYEEEE. The CDR3 spans 16 residues. Trimming stripped 5 bases from V and 1 base from J, with 18 bases between. The CDR3 loop reads CASSRSLGQTNTEAFF. CDR3 coding DNA: TGTGCCAGCAGTAGGAGCCTCGGACAGACGAACACTGAAGCTTTCTTT.

The V gene is TRBV29-1, the J gene TRBJ1-5; no firm D call. In germline, CDR1 is SQVTM, CDR2 ANQGSEA. The CDR3 consists of 13 residues. V was shortened by 5 bases and J by 3 bases, with 11 bases between the two germline ends. The CDR3, as DNA: TGCAGCGTTTTGGGAGCCCTCAATCAGCCCCAGCATTTT. Its protein is CSVLGALNQPQHF.

V and J are TRBV5-6 and TRBJ1-2, with D perhaps TRBD1 (6 bases). CDR3 length: 14 amino acids. The germline V gene has CDR1 SGHDT and CDR2 YYEEEE. V lost 4 bases and J 4 bases, leaving 14 bases between the germline ends. The CDR3 loop is CASSIRGAGYGYTF. For the CDR3, the DNA is TGTGCCAGCAGCATACGGGGGGCCGGCTATGGCTACACCTTC.

Details on this clone: Compared with germline, one end of the junction differs, possibly owing to a read error. The same CDR3 can be traced to other DNA sequences in this sample. The chain joins TRBV7-9 to TRBJ2-5; 11 nucleotides line up with TRBD2. The CDR3 extends over 14 amino acids. Germline loops: CDR1 SEHNR, CDR2 FQNEAQ (reference sequence). CDR3 in amino acids: CASSLAGGRETQYF. The CDR3 bases are TGTGCCAGCAGTTTAGCGGGGGGGAGAGAGACCCAGTACTTC. Full variable domain (missing parts from reference TRBV7-9 and TRBJ2-5): DTGVSQNPRHKITKRGQNVTFRCDPISEHNRLYWYRQTLGQGPEFLTYFQNEAQLEKSRLLSDRFSAERPKGSFSTLEIQRTEQGDSAMYLCASSLAGGRETQYFGPGTRLLVL.

The rearrangement uses TRBV6-1 and TRBJ2-7; 9 bases are a match to TRBD1. Germline V lookup: CDR1 MNHNS, CDR2 SASEGT. This CDR3 has 15 amino acids. Losses at the gene ends were 7 bases for V and 4 bases for J; bases not matched to a gene: 11. This chain's CDR3 is CASTSRDRASYEQYF. The CDR3 DNA reads as TGTGCCAGCACCAGCCGGGACAGGGCTTCGTACGAGCAGTACTTC.

The chain has TRBV4-1 and TRBJ2-2, with D perhaps TRBD1 (6 bases). Trimming shortened V by 3 bases and J by 5 bases, and 10 bases separated the two germline ends. CDR1 and CDR2 (germline): MGHRA, YSYEKL. The CDR3 runs 14 residues. The CDR3 bases are TGCGCCAGCAGCCAGACAGGAATGACCGGGGAGCTGTTTTTT. This translates into CASSQTGMTGELFF.

The chain couples TRBV19 to TRBJ1-2, with 8 nucleotides matching TRBD1. Trimming cost V 5 bases and J 7 bases; bases outside gene matches: 6. CDR3 size: 13 residues. CDR1 LNHDA and CDR2 SQIVND come from the germline V gene (reference sequence). CDR3 DNA: TGTGCCAGTAGTCCGGACAGGGCGGGTGGCTACACCTTC. Translated, it gives CASSPDRAGGYTF.

The chain is built from TRBV10-1 and TRBJ1-5; no reliable D call. The V gene lost 0 bases and the J gene lost 10 bases, with 7 bases spanning the gap. Germline-derived CDR1 and CDR2 are WNHNN and SYGVQD (reference sequence). The CDR3 has 12 residues. The CDR3 DNA sequence: TGCGCCAGCAGTGAGTCCGTGGCTCCCCAGCATTTT. Amino acids: CASSESVAPQHF.

The CDR3 loop reads CASSRQTKGQEPLGYTF. CDR3 sequence (DNA): TGTGCCAGTAGTAGACAAACAAAGGGACAGGAGCCACTGGGCTACACCTTC. The V and J genes are TRBV19 and TRBJ1-2, with 8 bases that match TRBD1. The CDR3 has 17 residues. V was clipped by 4 bases and J by 8 bases; unmatched bases: 18. Germline assignment: CDR1 LNHDA and CDR2 SQIVND (reference sequence).

This rearrangement joins TRBV6-5 to TRBJ1-4, with TRBD1 as a possible D gene (5 bases). This CDR3 is 16 amino acids long. The V and J ends lost 3 bases and 2 bases respectively, with 13 bases between them. Germline CDR1 and CDR2: MNHEY and SVGAGI. Written as DNA, the CDR3 is TGTGCCAGCAGTTATACCCAGGGATGGACTAATGAAAAACTGTTTTTT. Translation: CASSYTQGWTNEKLFF.

V is TRBV7-2 and J is TRBJ2-7, with 7 bases identical to TRBD2. Germline CDR1 reads SGHTA; CDR2 reads FQGNSA. This CDR3 spans 15 amino acids. The trim removed 5 bases at V and 4 bases at J, leaving 11 bases unmatched. The CDR3 region is CASSPPRAGTYEQYF. Written as DNA, the CDR3 is TGTGCCAGCAGCCCCCCCCGAGCGGGGACTTACGAGCAGTACTTC.

This chain uses TRBV6-6 with TRBJ1-2; D is perhaps TRBD1 (6 bases). Germline-derived CDR1 and CDR2 are MNHNY and SVGAGI (reference sequence). Trimming left V 6 bases short and J 7 bases short, with 15 bases between. The CDR3 has 13 residues. CDR3 protein: CASSPTGPGGYTF. CDR3 sequence (DNA): TGTGCCAGCAGCCCTACAGGGCCCGGTGGCTACACCTTC.

The CDR3 coding sequence is TGTGCCAGCCAGCGCGCACTGAACACTGAAGCTTTCTTT. It is translated as CASQRALNTEAFF. The V gene is TRBV28, the J gene TRBJ1-1; unclear D gene. The CDR3 length is 13 residues. Trimming left V 8 bases short and J 0 bases short, with 10 bases between. Germline-derived CDR1 and CDR2 are MDHEN and SYDVKM.

The chain recombines TRBV10-3 with TRBJ2-7; TRBD1 aligns across 9 bases. The CDR3 has 14 residues. V lost 3 bases, J lost 5 bases, and 5 bases stayed unmatched. Germline assignment: CDR1 ENHRY and CDR2 SYGVKD. The DNA of the CDR3 is TGTGCCATCAGTGATAGGGACAGGGCAAACGAGCAGTACTTC. It specifies CAISDRDRANEQYF.